A selection of T cell receptor beta chains follows, all from one sample in a study of cytomegalovirus exposure and HLA in healthy donors. Assay used: immunoSEQ multiplex PCR; TCRdb lists only in-frame clones, some missing. Here the sample spans around 100,000 clones, approximately 70% being singletons. Sequencing was done on a sample of PBMCs. The receptor source for this set is a man aged 30 to 45 in good health and CMV-seropositive. CDR3s include the opening cysteine and the closing phenylalanine or tryptophan. Each record gives: CDR3 protein, CDR3 DNA, clone size, J gene, D gene, V gene. The D gene is left open where the match is weak. Size is stated for part of the rows, as once, few or many counts, or as a class when the clone is expanded.

CDR3 protein: CASRIGVGNGYTF
CDR3 DNA: TGTGCCAGCAGAATAGGGGTGGGCAATGGCTACACCTTC
clone size: -
J gene: TRBJ1-2
D gene: -
V gene: TRBV6-4

CDR3 protein: CASSQLGSGWSSSYNEQFF
CDR3 DNA: TGTGCCAGCAGCCAACTTGGTAGCGGGTGGAGTAGCTCCTACAATGAGCAGTTCTTC
clone size: -
J gene: TRBJ2-1
D gene: TRBD2
V gene: TRBV4-2

CDR3 protein: CASNRGDTEAFF
CDR3 DNA: TGTGCCAGCAACCGGGGGGACACTGAAGCTTTCTTT
clone size: -
J gene: TRBJ1-1
D gene: -
V gene: TRBV6-1

CDR3 protein: CASSWGQGVEAFF
CDR3 DNA: TGCGCCAGCAGCTGGGGACAGGGGGTTGAAGCTTTCTTT
clone size: -
J gene: TRBJ1-1
D gene: TRBD1
V gene: TRBV5-1

CDR3 protein: CASSFEGNQPQHF
CDR3 DNA: TGTGCCAGCAGCTTTGAGGGAAATCAGCCCCAGCATTTT
clone size: -
J gene: TRBJ1-5
D gene: -
V gene: TRBV7-9

CDR3 protein: CASSVGGSSIIYEQYF
CDR3 DNA: TGTGCCAGCAGCGTAGGAGGGTCCTCAATTATTTACGAGCAGTACTTC
clone size: -
J gene: TRBJ2-7
D gene: -
V gene: TRBV9

CDR3 protein: CASSQTIRTRGVHNEQFF
CDR3 DNA: TGCGCCAGCAGCCAAACCATCAGGACTAGGGGGGTTCACAATGAGCAGTTCTTC
clone size: -
J gene: TRBJ2-1
D gene: -
V gene: TRBV4-1

CDR3 protein: CSVGGGTEAFF
CDR3 DNA: TGCAGCGTTGGAGGGGGCACTGAAGCTTTCTTT
clone size: -
J gene: TRBJ1-1
D gene: -
V gene: TRBV29-1

CDR3 protein: CASGTSTGTNQPQHF
CDR3 DNA: TGTGCCAGCGGAACTTCGACAGGAACGAATCAGCCCCAGCATTTT
clone size: few
J gene: TRBJ1-5
D gene: -
V gene: TRBV2

CDR3 protein: CASSFGQFLNTGELFF
CDR3 DNA: TGTGCCAGCAGTTTTGGACAGTTTCTGAACACCGGGGAGCTGTTTTTT
clone size: -
J gene: TRBJ2-2
D gene: -
V gene: TRBV27

CDR3 protein: CATSRDSGYEQYF
CDR3 DNA: TGTGCCACCAGCAGAGATTCGGGCTACGAGCAGTACTTC
clone size: -
J gene: TRBJ2-7
D gene: -
V gene: TRBV15

CDR3 protein: CASSPNRQGGYGYTF
CDR3 DNA: TGTGCCAGCAGCCCCAATCGACAGGGAGGCTATGGCTACACCTTC
clone size: -
J gene: TRBJ1-2
D gene: TRBD1
V gene: TRBV4-2

CDR3 protein: CASSLKLTGWATDTQYF
CDR3 DNA: TGTGCCAGCAGCTTAAAGCTGACAGGCTGGGCAACAGATACGCAGTATTTT
clone size: -
J gene: TRBJ2-3
D gene: -
V gene: TRBV5-6

CDR3 protein: CASSWYSTKDTQYF
CDR3 DNA: TGTGCCAGCAGTTGGTATTCTACCAAAGATACGCAGTATTTT
clone size: -
J gene: TRBJ2-3
D gene: -
V gene: TRBV6-6

CDR3 protein: CASSYQENTEAFF
CDR3 DNA: TGTGCCAGCTCTTATCAGGAAAACACTGAAGCTTTCTTT
clone size: -
J gene: TRBJ1-1
D gene: -
V gene: TRBV18

CDR3 protein: CATGQRLRTSTDTQYF
CDR3 DNA: TGTGCCACCGGACAGAGACTTAGAACTAGCACAGATACGCAGTATTTT
clone size: few
J gene: TRBJ2-3
D gene: -
V gene: TRBV10-3

CDR3 protein: CASTTGSYGYTF
CDR3 DNA: TGTGCCAGTACGACAGGGAGCTATGGCTACACCTTC
clone size: -
J gene: TRBJ1-2
D gene: TRBD1
V gene: TRBV6-1

CDR3 protein: CASSLIPGGEYNEQFF
CDR3 DNA: TGCGCCAGCAGTTTGATTCCAGGGGGAGAGTACAATGAGCAGTTCTTC
clone size: few
J gene: TRBJ2-1
D gene: TRBD1
V gene: TRBV5-1

CDR3 protein: CASSIGTGPPGDTEAFF
CDR3 DNA: TGTGCCAGTAGTATAGGGACAGGGCCCCCGGGGGACACTGAAGCTTTCTTT
clone size: -
J gene: TRBJ1-1
D gene: TRBD1
V gene: TRBV19

CDR3 protein: CASSRDSSYEQYF
CDR3 DNA: TGCGCCAGCAGCCGGGACAGCTCCTACGAGCAGTACTTC
clone size: -
J gene: TRBJ2-7
D gene: TRBD1
V gene: TRBV4-1

CDR3 protein: CASSAHVSAGANVLTF
CDR3 DNA: TGTGCCAGCAGTGCCCACGTATCGGCTGGGGCCAACGTCCTGACTTTC
clone size: few
J gene: TRBJ2-6
D gene: -
V gene: TRBV2

CDR3 protein: CASSYGLAETQYF
CDR3 DNA: TGTGCCAGCAGTTACGGACTAGCCGAGACCCAGTACTTC
clone size: -
J gene: TRBJ2-5
D gene: TRBD2
V gene: TRBV6-6

CDR3 protein: CASSERGAGGEKLFF
CDR3 DNA: TGTGCCAGCAGCGAACGGGGGGCTGGCGGTGAAAAACTGTTTTTT
clone size: -
J gene: TRBJ1-4
D gene: -
V gene: TRBV7-9

CDR3 protein: CASSDYTGLGGYTF
CDR3 DNA: TGTGCCAGCAGTGATTATACAGGATTGGGAGGCTACACCTTC
clone size: -
J gene: TRBJ1-2
D gene: -
V gene: TRBV25-1

CDR3 protein: CASSQDQDRGRWEQYF
CDR3 DNA: TGTGCCAGCAGCCAAGATCAGGACAGGGGACGTTGGGAGCAGTACTTC
clone size: -
J gene: TRBJ2-7
D gene: TRBD1
V gene: TRBV4-2

CDR3 protein: CASSRTAAYEQYF
CDR3 DNA: TGTGCCAGTAGCCGGACTGCAGCCTACGAGCAGTACTTC
clone size: -
J gene: TRBJ2-7
D gene: -
V gene: TRBV19

CDR3 protein: CASSRRTGEAFF
CDR3 DNA: TGTGCCAGTAGTAGGAGAACAGGTGAAGCTTTCTTT
clone size: -
J gene: TRBJ1-1
D gene: -
V gene: TRBV19

CDR3 protein: CASRDGGSDTIYF
CDR3 DNA: TGTGCCAGCAGGGACGGGGGGTCAGACACCATATATTTT
clone size: -
J gene: TRBJ1-3
D gene: -
V gene: TRBV25-1

CDR3 protein: CAIKPGGGPYNEQFF
CDR3 DNA: TGTGCCATCAAGCCCGGGGGGGGACCCTACAATGAGCAGTTCTTC
clone size: -
J gene: TRBJ2-1
D gene: TRBD2
V gene: TRBV10-3

CDR3 protein: CASSFEPGQSYEQYF
CDR3 DNA: TGCGCCAGCAGTTTTGAGCCGGGACAGTCCTACGAGCAGTACTTC
clone size: -
J gene: TRBJ2-7
D gene: TRBD1
V gene: TRBV5-1

CDR3 protein: CASSVGDRMASGNTIYF
CDR3 DNA: TGTGCCAGCAGTGTAGGGGACAGGATGGCTTCTGGAAACACCATATATTTT
clone size: -
J gene: TRBJ1-3
D gene: TRBD1
V gene: TRBV2

CDR3 protein: CASSPQDRGIPYEQYF
CDR3 DNA: TGTGCCAGTAGTCCACAGGACAGGGGAATCCCCTACGAGCAGTACTTC
clone size: few
J gene: TRBJ2-7
D gene: TRBD1
V gene: TRBV19

CDR3 protein: CASSYSNRGIGNTIYF
CDR3 DNA: TGTGCCAGCAGTTACTCGAACAGGGGTATTGGAAACACCATATATTTT
clone size: once
J gene: TRBJ1-3
D gene: TRBD1
V gene: TRBV6-5

CDR3 protein: CAWSPSRDRIYNSPLHF
CDR3 DNA: TGTGCCTGGAGTCCCTCCCGGGACAGAATCTATAATTCACCCCTCCACTTT
clone size: -
J gene: TRBJ1-6
D gene: TRBD1
V gene: TRBV30

CDR3 protein: CAISPGPREQYF
CDR3 DNA: TGTGCCATCAGTCCGGGTCCAAGGGAGCAGTACTTC
clone size: few
J gene: TRBJ2-7
D gene: -
V gene: TRBV10-3

CDR3 protein: CASSLMTGTEAFF
CDR3 DNA: TGTGCCAGCAGCCTGATGACAGGCACTGAAGCTTTCTTT
clone size: few
J gene: TRBJ1-1
D gene: -
V gene: TRBV6-4

CDR3 protein: CASSSHRDSGYTF
CDR3 DNA: TGTGCCAGCAGCTCGCACAGGGATAGCGGCTACACCTTC
clone size: -
J gene: TRBJ1-2
D gene: -
V gene: TRBV7-3

CDR3 protein: CASSPGPSGTGTPDTQYF
CDR3 DNA: TGTGCCAGCAGCCCTGGCCCCTCCGGGACAGGGACACCAGATACGCAGTATTTT
clone size: few
J gene: TRBJ2-3
D gene: TRBD1
V gene: TRBV2

CDR3 protein: CASSGGRGRSYNEQFF
CDR3 DNA: TGTGCCAGCAGCGGCGGGCGGGGGCGTTCCTACAATGAGCAGTTCTTC
clone size: -
J gene: TRBJ2-1
D gene: -
V gene: TRBV11-2

CDR3 protein: CASSPGQGANTGELFF
CDR3 DNA: TGTGCCAGCAGCCCGGGACAGGGGGCGAACACCGGGGAGCTGTTTTTT
clone size: -
J gene: TRBJ2-2
D gene: TRBD1
V gene: TRBV11-3

CDR3 protein: CASSLARASGNEQFF
CDR3 DNA: TGTGCCAGCAGCTTAGCCCGCGCTAGCGGGAATGAGCAGTTCTTC
clone size: few
J gene: TRBJ2-1
D gene: TRBD2
V gene: TRBV7-6

CDR3 protein: CSSSSDRLAGAYNEQFF
CDR3 DNA: TGTTCCAGCAGCTCCGACCGGCTAGCGGGGGCTTACAATGAGCAGTTCTTC
clone size: -
J gene: TRBJ2-1
D gene: TRBD2
V gene: TRBV7-9

CDR3 protein: CASSFLGGGDTDTQYF
CDR3 DNA: TGTGCCAGCAGCTTTCTGGGCGGCGGGGACACAGATACGCAGTATTTT
clone size: -
J gene: TRBJ2-3
D gene: -
V gene: TRBV5-5

CDR3 protein: CASSLASPFAGANVLTF
CDR3 DNA: TGTGCCAGCAGCTTAGCATCCCCTTTTGCTGGGGCCAACGTCCTGACTTTC
clone size: -
J gene: TRBJ2-6
D gene: -
V gene: TRBV7-9

CDR3 protein: CASRLGFWQNYGYTF
CDR3 DNA: TGTGCAAGTCGCTTAGGTTTCTGGCAGAACTATGGCTACACCTTC
clone size: -
J gene: TRBJ1-2
D gene: -
V gene: TRBV12-2

CDR3 protein: CASSIQGYYGYTF
CDR3 DNA: TGTGCCAGCAGCATACAGGGTTACTATGGCTACACCTTC
clone size: -
J gene: TRBJ1-2
D gene: -
V gene: TRBV2

CDR3 protein: CAISVQGGNTEAFF
CDR3 DNA: TGTGCCATCAGTGTCCAAGGGGGGAACACTGAAGCTTTCTTT
clone size: -
J gene: TRBJ1-1
D gene: -
V gene: TRBV10-3

CDR3 protein: CASSTTGGSQPQHF
CDR3 DNA: TGTGCCAGCAGCACGACAGGGGGATCTCAGCCCCAGCATTTT
clone size: few
J gene: TRBJ1-5
D gene: TRBD1
V gene: TRBV28